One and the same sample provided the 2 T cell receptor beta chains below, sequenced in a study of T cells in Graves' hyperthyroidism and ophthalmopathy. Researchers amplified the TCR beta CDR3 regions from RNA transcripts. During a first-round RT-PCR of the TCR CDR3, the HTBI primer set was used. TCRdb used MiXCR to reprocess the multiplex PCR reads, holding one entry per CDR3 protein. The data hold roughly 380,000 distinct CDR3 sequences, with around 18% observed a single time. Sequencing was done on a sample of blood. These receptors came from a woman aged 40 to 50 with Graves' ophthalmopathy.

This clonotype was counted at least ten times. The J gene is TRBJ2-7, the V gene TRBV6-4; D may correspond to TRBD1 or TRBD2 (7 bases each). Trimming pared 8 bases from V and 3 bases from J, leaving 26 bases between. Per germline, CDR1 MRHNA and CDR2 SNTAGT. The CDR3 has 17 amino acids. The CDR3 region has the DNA TGTGCCAGCTGTCTGGGGGGGTCTCAGGGGGGGAACTACGAGCAGTACTTC. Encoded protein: CASCLGGSQGGNYEQYF.

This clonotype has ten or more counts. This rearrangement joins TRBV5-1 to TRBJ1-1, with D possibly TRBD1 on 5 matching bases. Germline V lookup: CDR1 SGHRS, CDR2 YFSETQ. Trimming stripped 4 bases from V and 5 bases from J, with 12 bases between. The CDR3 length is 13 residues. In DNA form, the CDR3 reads TGCGCCAGCAGCCACCCGGGGGGAACTGAAGCTTTCTTT. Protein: CASSHPGGTEAFF.